This T cell receptor (beta chain) stems from a study of response to subunit inactivated influenza vaccine. This CDR3 spans 15 amino acids. Trimming stripped 5 bases from V and 4 bases from J, with 14 bases between. TCRdb itself ran the RT-PCR reads through MiXCR, one entry per CDR3 protein. The table records fewer than 650,000 distinct CDR3 sequences, 10% to 15% of them present only once. As to this clonotype: As yet, its antigen is unknown.

Whole-study results and caveats: Few additional T cells are recruited per seasonal influenza vaccination, authors suggested.

V is TRBV12-3 or TRBV12-4 and J is TRBJ1-4; a weak D match, TRBD1 (6 bases). The clonotype was recovered from a middle-aged man who received an inactivated influenza vaccine. The sample was PBMCs from blood, taken about 6 weeks after vaccination. CDR3 sequence: CASSGYRAYNEKLFF. DNA of the CDR3: TGTGCCAGCAGTGGATACAGGGCCTATAATGAAAAACTGTTTTTT.